The clone carrying this TCR beta chain showed up many times. The source of the sample is a study of neurological immune-mediated disorders. Germline loops: CDR1 SGHRS, CDR2 YFSETQ. The V gene lost 2 bases and the J gene lost 4 bases, with 10 bases spanning the gap. This CDR3 has 13 amino acids. TCRdb re-analysed the 5' RACE reads in MiXCR, keeping a single row per CDR3 protein. The sample shows approximately 65,000 distinct CDR3 sequences, roughly 5% of them seen only once. The source is a human donor with multiple sclerosis. The donor label of this sample is uncertain. Source material: PBMCs. This chain joins TRBV5-1 and TRBJ2-7; possibly TRBD1 for D (6 bases). This CDR3 is CASSFTQGYEQYF. The CDR3 coding sequence is TGCGCCAGCAGCTTCACTCAGGGGTACGAGCAGTACTTC.